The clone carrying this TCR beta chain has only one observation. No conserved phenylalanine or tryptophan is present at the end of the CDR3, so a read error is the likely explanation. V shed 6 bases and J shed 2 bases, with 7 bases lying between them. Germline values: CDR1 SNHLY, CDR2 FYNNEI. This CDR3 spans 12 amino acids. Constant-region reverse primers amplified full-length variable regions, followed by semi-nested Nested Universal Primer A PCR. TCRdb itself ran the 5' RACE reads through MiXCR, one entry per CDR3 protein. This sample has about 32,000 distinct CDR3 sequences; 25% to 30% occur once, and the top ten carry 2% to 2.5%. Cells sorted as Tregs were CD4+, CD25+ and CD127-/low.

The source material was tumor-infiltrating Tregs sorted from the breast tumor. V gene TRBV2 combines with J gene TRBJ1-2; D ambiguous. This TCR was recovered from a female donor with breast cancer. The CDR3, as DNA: TGTGCCAGCAGGGACCTCAACTATGGCTACACCCTC. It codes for CASRDLNYGYTL.